Following are 26 T cell receptor beta chains from one sample sequenced in a study of human T cells and chemical hapten exposure. Time point in this sample: pre-sensitization, week 0. Sample treatment: therapeutic diphenylcyclopropenone sensitization with weekly scalp DPC. TCRdb processed the RACE reads anew with MiXCR; each CDR3 protein has one entry. The data contain around 95,000 distinct CDR3 sequences, 10% to 12% of them singletons. Sequencing used whole blood, obtained in connection with sensitization to the hapten diphenylcyclopropenone (DPC). These TCRs come from a woman aged 55-70 years with alopecia areata. Some clones in this sample may be carry-over from other donors' samples.

V gene TRBV29-1 combines with J gene TRBJ2-1; D ambiguous. Per germline, CDR1 SQVTM and CDR2 ANQGSEA. Trimming shortened V by 1 base and J by 4 bases, and 8 bases separated the two germline ends. The CDR3 is 13 residues long. The CDR3 DNA follows: TGCAGCGTTGAAGTTTCTCTTTACAATGAGCAGTTCTTC. Its protein is CSVEVSLYNEQFF.

A few counts support this clonotype. This chain's CDR3 is CASIDRGGANVLTF. CDR3 nucleotides: TGTGCCAGTATCGACAGGGGTGGGGCCAACGTCCTGACTTTC. The chain has TRBV19 and TRBJ2-6; 8 bases line up with TRBD1. CDR1 is LNHDA and CDR2 is SQIVND in the germline V gene (reference sequence). The CDR3 has 14 amino acids. J was trimmed by 3 bases and V by 7 bases; bases with no gene match: 2.

The rearrangement uses TRBV6-5 and TRBJ1-6; D is uncertain. CDR3 size: 16 residues. Looked up from germline, CDR1 is MNHEY and CDR2 is SVGAGI. V lost 0 bases and J lost 9, with 15 bases in between. This chain's CDR3 is CASSYSISREGSPLHF. For the CDR3, the DNA is TGTGCCAGCAGTTACTCGATTTCGAGGGAGGGTTCACCCCTCCACTTT.

The sample holds many counts of this clonotype. This rearrangement joins TRBV18 to TRBJ1-4, with 9 bases identical to TRBD1. The CDR3 extends over 16 amino acids. The V gene's germline CDR1 is KGHSH and CDR2 LQKENI. V lost 0 bases, J lost 5 bases, and 4 bases stayed unmatched. This chain's CDR3 is CASSPPTGGENEKLFF. DNA for the CDR3: TGTGCCAGCTCACCACCGACAGGGGGAGAGAATGAAAAACTGTTTTTT.

There are many counts of this clonotype. This chain links TRBV18 with TRBJ1-2; TRBD1 aligns across 8 bases. The ends lost 5 bases at V and 3 bases at J; junction bases unmatched: 2. This CDR3 has 13 amino acids. Germline V gene sequence: CDR1 KGHSH, CDR2 LQKENI. DNA of the CDR3: TGTGCCAGCTCAGGGGGACAGGACTATGGCTACACCTTC. Translated: CASSGGQDYGYTF.

The genes are TRBV14 and TRBJ1-1; D not resolved. V lost 1 base to trimming and J lost 2 bases, with 5 bases between them. Germline V gene sequence: CDR1 SGHDN, CDR2 FVKESK. This CDR3 has 13 residues. The CDR3 nucleotides are TGTGCCAGCAGCCAAGCAGGCAACACTGAAGCTTTCTTT. It specifies CASSQAGNTEAFF.

J is TRBJ1-4 and V is TRBV20-1; weak D call: TRBD1 (6 bases). The V gene lost 8 bases and the J gene lost 6 bases, with 19 bases spanning the gap. Germline CDR1 DFQATT, CDR2 SNEGSKA (reference sequence). The CDR3 has 14 residues. The CDR3 DNA sequence: TGCAGTACCAGGGGAGGGATTGCTGATGAAAAACTGTTTTTT. Translation gives CSTRGGIADEKLFF.

In this sample, this clonotype turned up a few times. This chain uses TRBV6-6 with TRBJ1-5; 9 bases line up with TRBD1. Trimming at V came to 2 bases and at J to 1 base, leaving 12 bases not matched to a gene. The CDR3 sequence is 19 residues long. Germline lookup yields CDR1 MNHNY and CDR2 SVGAGI (reference sequence). DNA of the CDR3: TGTGCCAGCAGTTACCCGGACAGGGGTGGTCTTTTGAGCAATCAGCCCCAGCATTTT. It is translated as CASSYPDRGGLLSNQPQHF.

This clonotype was counted only a few times. The chain's CDR3 is CASSPGRQGGQYF. The CDR3 nucleotides are TGTGCCAGCAGCCCCGGGCGACAGGGAGGGCAGTACTTC. V usage is TRBV2 and J usage is TRBJ2-7, with D possibly matching TRBD1 (7 bases). V was clipped by 6 bases and J by 9 bases, with 18 bases between them. This CDR3 contains 13 residues. Germline CDR1 reads SNHLY; CDR2 reads FYNNEI. Complete variable domain (other parts from reference TRBV2 and TRBJ2-7): EPEVTQTPSHQVTQMGQEVILRCVPISNHLYFYWYRQILGQKVEFLVSFYNNEISEKSEIFDDQFSVERPDGSNFTLKIRSTKLEDSAMYFCASSPGRQGGQYFGPGTRLTVT.

The table lists this clonotype with a few counts. The V call is TRBV7-9, the J call TRBJ1-6; TRBD1 aligns across 9 bases. The trim removed 5 bases at V and 7 bases at J, leaving 3 bases unmatched. The CDR3 runs to 14 residues. Germline CDR1 and CDR2: SEHNR and FQNEAQ (reference sequence). Written as DNA, the CDR3 is TGTGCCAGCAGCAAGGGACAGGGCAATTCACCCCTCCACTTT. Its translation is CASSKGQGNSPLHF.

This clonotype was recorded at least ten times. The chain combines TRBV20-1 with TRBJ1-1, with 7 bases aligning to TRBD1. CDR3 size: 14 residues. V trimming: 5 bases; J trimming: 0 bases; junction bases outside the gene matches: 6. Germline CDR1 and CDR2: DFQATT and SNEGSKA (reference sequence). The CDR3 bases are TGCAGTGCTGCAGGGGGGAACCTGAACACTGAAGCTTTCTTT. Its protein is CSAAGGNLNTEAFF.

Only a few counts were recorded for this clonotype. The chain combines TRBV10-3 with TRBJ2-3, with D maybe TRBD2 (7 bases). Germline loops: CDR1 ENHRY, CDR2 SYGVKD. V gave up 2 bases and J gave up 0 bases, with 9 bases separating them. The CDR3 runs to 15 residues. The CDR3 region has the DNA TGTGCCATCAGTGAGCGGGGGGCGAGCACAGATACGCAGTATTTT. Translating gives CAISERGASTDTQYF.

This clonotype was detected a few times. This chain links TRBV7-9 with TRBJ1-2; weak D call: TRBD1 (6 bases). CDR3 length: 13 residues. Looked up from germline, CDR1 is SEHNR and CDR2 is FQNEAQ (reference sequence). Trimming left V 5 bases short and J 4 bases short, with 11 bases between. CDR3 amino acids: CASSLTDSYGYTF. For the CDR3, the DNA is TGTGCCAGCAGCCTAACGGACAGCTATGGCTACACCTTC.

V usage is TRBV29-1 and J usage is TRBJ2-1; the D gene is possibly TRBD2 (6 bases). The germline gives CDR1 SQVTM, CDR2 ANQGSEA. The CDR3 loop spans 15 amino acids. V dropped 0 bases and J dropped 2 bases, with 11 bases sitting between them. Here the CDR3 DNA reads TGCAGCGTTGAAGATAGGGGACTCCCCTACAATGAGCAGTTCTTC. As protein: CSVEDRGLPYNEQFF.

V is TRBV5-1 and J is TRBJ2-1; 12 nucleotides line up with TRBD2. The V segment lost 3 bases and the J segment 2 bases; nucleotides outside the gene matches: 3. Per germline, CDR1 SGHRS and CDR2 YFSETQ. This CDR3 spans 16 amino acids. Here the CDR3 reads CASSSASGGAYNEQFF. The CDR3, as DNA: TGCGCCAGCAGCTCGGCTAGCGGGGGGGCCTACAATGAGCAGTTCTTC.

This chain joins TRBV7-2 and TRBJ1-2; D gene uncertain. The CDR3 is made up of 11 amino acids. CDR1 is SGHTA and CDR2 is FQGNSA in the germline V gene. V shed 3 bases and J shed 6 bases, with 5 bases lying between them. The CDR3 DNA sequence: TGTGCCAGCAGCTTCGGAGATGGCTACACCTTC. The encoded protein is CASSFGDGYTF.

There are many counts of this clonotype. The chain joins TRBV5-1 to TRBJ2-1, with D possibly matching TRBD2 (5 bases). Trimming removed 1 base at V and 0 bases at J, with 8 bases between. The CDR3 is made up of 15 amino acids. CDR1 is SGHRS and CDR2 is YFSETQ in the germline V gene. For the CDR3, the DNA is TGCGCCAGCAGCTTGTCCGGGGTCTCCTACAATGAGCAGTTCTTC. Translation: CASSLSGVSYNEQFF.

On this clonotype: This clone may be a read error of a much larger clone one base away. The rearrangement uses TRBV30 and TRBJ1-2; TRBD1 matches 9 bases. Germline CDR1 is GTSNPN and CDR2 is SVGIG (reference sequence). V was pared by 1 base and J by 9 bases, with 12 bases of the junction left unmatched. The CDR3 totals 15 residues. The CDR3 region is CAWSEFRTGVSSYTF. The CDR3 DNA reads as TGTGCCTGGAGTGAGTTCAGGACAGGGGTCTCTAGCTACACCTTC. The full variable domain, rest sourced from reference TRBV30 and TRBJ1-2, is SQTIHQWPATLVQPVGSPLSLECTVEGTSNPNLYWYRQAAGRGLQLLFYSVGIGQISSEVPQNLSASRPQDRQFILSSKKLLLSDSGFYLCAWSEFRTGVSSYTFGSGTRLTVV.

This clonotype was seen only a few times. The chain joins TRBV29-1 to TRBJ1-2; TRBD1 is a possible D gene (5 bases). The CDR3 consists of 12 residues. The V end lost 3 bases, the J end lost 4 bases, and 9 bases lay between the germline ends. Germline CDR1 SQVTM, CDR2 ANQGSEA. The CDR3 DNA reads as TGCAGCGTTGATTGGGGGACCTATGGCTACACCTTC. Amino acid sequence: CSVDWGTYGYTF.

This clonotype was counted ten times or more. The genes are TRBV29-1 and TRBJ1-5; 8 positions agree with TRBD1. The germline gives CDR1 SQVTM, CDR2 ANQGSEA. The CDR3 is made up of 12 amino acids. V was clipped by 4 bases and J by 5 bases; unmatched bases: 1. The CDR3 sequence: CSVGTGHQPQHF. In nucleotides, the CDR3 is TGCAGCGTTGGGACAGGGCATCAGCCCCAGCATTTT.

The chain is built from TRBV7-2 and TRBJ2-7; D is unresolved. Looked up from germline, CDR1 is SGHTA and CDR2 is FQGNSA. V dropped 5 bases and J dropped 3 bases, with 11 bases sitting between them. This CDR3 comprises 13 residues. CDR3 coding DNA: TGTGCCAGCAGCCCCCAGGACGGCTACGAGCAGTACTTC. Residues: CASSPQDGYEQYF.

This clonotype has a count of ten or more. The CDR3 bases are TGTGCCAGCTCACCTTCGACACCGACTACGGGATCACCCCTCCACTTT. It yields the protein CASSPSTPTTGSPLHF. The chain links TRBV18 to TRBJ1-6; D not resolved. Between the trimmed V and J ends, which lost 3 bases and 10 bases, there was a span of 19 bases. CDR1 and CDR2 (germline): KGHSH, LQKENI. The CDR3 totals 16 residues. The whole variable domain, filled in from reference TRBV18 and TRBJ1-6, reads NAGVMQNPRHLVRRRGQEARLRCSPMKGHSHVYWYRQLPEEGLKFMVYLQKENIIDESGMPKERFSAEFPKEGPSILRIQQVVRGDSAAYFCASSPSTPTTGSPLHFGNGTRLTVT.

The chain has TRBV5-1 and TRBJ1-2; no clear D gene. Trimming took off 4 bases at V and 2 bases at J, with 9 bases between the two ends. The germline CDR1 and CDR2 sequences are SGHRS and YFSETQ. The CDR3 sequence is 13 residues long. Here the CDR3 reads CASSPGRNYGYTF. CDR3 bases: TGCGCCAGCAGCCCCGGACGAAACTATGGCTACACCTTC. Full variable domain (remainder filled in from reference TRBV5-1 and TRBJ1-2): KAGVTQTPRYLIKTRGQQVTLSCSPISGHRSVSWYQQTPGQGLQFLFEYFSETQRNKGNFPGRFSGRQFSNSRSEMNVSTLELGDSALYLCASSPGRNYGYTFGSGTRLTVV.

This clonotype showed up just a few times. The chain joins TRBV11-2 to TRBJ1-3; D gene unclear. The length of the CDR3 is 15 residues. V was pared by 5 bases and J by 6 bases, with 17 bases between. Germline V lookup: CDR1 SGHAT, CDR2 FQNNGV. In DNA, the CDR3 is TGTGCCAGCAGCCTCGGACGGGTAGCTGAAAACACCATATATTTT. Its translation: CASSLGRVAENTIYF. The variable domain in full, with the rest retrieved from reference TRBV11-2 and TRBJ1-3, is EAGVAQSPRYKIIEKRQSVAFWCNPISGHATLYWYQQILGQGPKLLIQFQNNGVVDDSQLPKDRFSAERLKGVDSTLKIQPAKLEDSAVYLCASSLGRVAENTIYFGEGSWLTVV.

This clonotype came up many times. This chain uses TRBV27 with TRBJ1-3; D remains ambiguous. The V end lost 4 bases, the J end lost 0 bases, and 10 bases lay between the germline ends. This CDR3 comprises 15 residues. Germline V gene lookup returns CDR1 MNHEY and CDR2 SMNVEV (reference sequence). DNA for the CDR3: TGTGCCAGCAGTTCCTCGGGTCTCTCTGGAAACACCATATATTTT. Translated, it gives CASSSSGLSGNTIYF.

The rearrangement joins TRBV19 to TRBJ1-2; 9 bases line up with TRBD1. Germline CDR1 reads LNHDA; CDR2 reads SQIVND (reference sequence). The CDR3 is made up of 16 amino acids. The V and J ends lost 5 bases and 4 bases, in that order; junction bases with no gene match: 11. The CDR3 protein is CASSSLVQGAVYGYTF. The CDR3 DNA sequence: TGTGCCAGTAGTTCCCTGGTACAGGGGGCGGTCTATGGCTACACCTTC.